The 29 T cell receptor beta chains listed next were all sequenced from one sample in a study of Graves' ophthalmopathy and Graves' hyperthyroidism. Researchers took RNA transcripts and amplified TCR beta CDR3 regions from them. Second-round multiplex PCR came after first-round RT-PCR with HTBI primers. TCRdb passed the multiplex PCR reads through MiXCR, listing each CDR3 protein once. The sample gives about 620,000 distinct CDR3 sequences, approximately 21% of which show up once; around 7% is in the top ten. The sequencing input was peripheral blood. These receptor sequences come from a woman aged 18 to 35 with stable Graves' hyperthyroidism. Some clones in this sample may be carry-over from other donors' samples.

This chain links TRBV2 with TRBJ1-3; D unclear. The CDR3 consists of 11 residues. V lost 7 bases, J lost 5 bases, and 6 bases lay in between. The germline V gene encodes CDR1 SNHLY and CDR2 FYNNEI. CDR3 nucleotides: TGTGCCAGCACTGACAGAAACACCATATATTTT. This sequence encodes CASTDRNTIYF.

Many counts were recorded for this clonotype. The CDR3 nucleotides are TGTGCCAGCAGGGCGGCCGTGTGGACTGAAGCTTTCTTT. Translated, it gives CASRAAVWTEAFF. The chain uses TRBV2 and TRBJ1-1, with D hard to call. The CDR3 loop spans 13 amino acids. V was pared by 6 bases and J by 5 bases, with 13 bases between. CDR1 is SNHLY and CDR2 is FYNNEI in the germline V gene.

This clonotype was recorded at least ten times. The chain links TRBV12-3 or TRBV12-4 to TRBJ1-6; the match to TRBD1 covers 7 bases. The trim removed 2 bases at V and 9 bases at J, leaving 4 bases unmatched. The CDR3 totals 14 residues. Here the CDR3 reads CASSLTGVGSPLHF. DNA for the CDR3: TGTGCCAGCAGTTTAACAGGGGTCGGTTCACCCCTCCACTTT.

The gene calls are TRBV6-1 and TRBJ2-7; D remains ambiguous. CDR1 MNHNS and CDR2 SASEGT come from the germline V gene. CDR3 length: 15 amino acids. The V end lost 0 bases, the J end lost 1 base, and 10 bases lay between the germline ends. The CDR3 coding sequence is TGTGCCAGCAGTGAAGCGCTTATGGTTTCCTACGAGCAGTACTTC. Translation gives CASSEALMVSYEQYF.

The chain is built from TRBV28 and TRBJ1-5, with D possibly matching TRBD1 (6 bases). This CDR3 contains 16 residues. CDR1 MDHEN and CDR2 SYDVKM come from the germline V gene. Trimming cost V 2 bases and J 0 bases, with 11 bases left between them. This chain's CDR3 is CASSLRGRYSNQPQHF. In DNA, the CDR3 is TGTGCCAGCAGTTTAAGGGGGAGGTATAGCAATCAGCCCCAGCATTTT.

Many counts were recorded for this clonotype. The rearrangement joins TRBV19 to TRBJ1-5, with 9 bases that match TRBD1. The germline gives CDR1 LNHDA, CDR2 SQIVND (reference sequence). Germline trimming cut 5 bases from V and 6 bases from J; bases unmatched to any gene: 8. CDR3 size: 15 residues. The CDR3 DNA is TGTGCCAGTAGTTCCGGGACAGGGCAGGTTCAGCCCCAGCATTTT. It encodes CASSSGTGQVQPQHF.

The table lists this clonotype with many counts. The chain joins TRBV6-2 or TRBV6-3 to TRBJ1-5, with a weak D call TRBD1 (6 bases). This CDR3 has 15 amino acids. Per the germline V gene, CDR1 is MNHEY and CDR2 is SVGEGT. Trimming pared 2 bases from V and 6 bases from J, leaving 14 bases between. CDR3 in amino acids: CASSYPGGFSQPQHF. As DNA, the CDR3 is TGTGCCAGCAGTTACCCGGGGGGCTTTAGTCAGCCCCAGCATTTT.

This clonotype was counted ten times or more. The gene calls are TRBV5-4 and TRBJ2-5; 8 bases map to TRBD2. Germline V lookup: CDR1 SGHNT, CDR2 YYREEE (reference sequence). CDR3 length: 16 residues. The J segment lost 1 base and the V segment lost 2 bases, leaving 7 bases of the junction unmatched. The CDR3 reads CASSFLGLAGQETQYF. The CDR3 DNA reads TGTGCCAGCAGCTTTTTGGGGCTAGCGGGCCAAGAGACCCAGTACTTC.

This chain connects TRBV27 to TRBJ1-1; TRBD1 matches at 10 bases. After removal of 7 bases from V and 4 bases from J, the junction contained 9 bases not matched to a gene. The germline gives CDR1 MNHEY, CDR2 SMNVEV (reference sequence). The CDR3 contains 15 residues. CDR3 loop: CASTRLGDRGTEAFF. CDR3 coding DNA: TGTGCCAGCACGAGACTGGGGGACAGGGGCACTGAAGCTTTCTTT.

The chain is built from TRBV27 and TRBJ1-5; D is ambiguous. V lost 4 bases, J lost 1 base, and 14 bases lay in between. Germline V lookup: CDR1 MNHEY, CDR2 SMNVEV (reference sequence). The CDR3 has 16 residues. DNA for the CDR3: TGTGCCAGCAGTTCGGCGGGGAAAGGGAGCAATCAGCCCCAGCATTTT. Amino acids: CASSSAGKGSNQPQHF.

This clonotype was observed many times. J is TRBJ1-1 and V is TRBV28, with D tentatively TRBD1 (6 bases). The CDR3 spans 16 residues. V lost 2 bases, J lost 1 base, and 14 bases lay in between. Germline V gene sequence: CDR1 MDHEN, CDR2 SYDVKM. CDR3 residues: CASSLPRTVKNTEAFF. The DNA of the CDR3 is TGTGCCAGCAGTTTACCCCGGACAGTTAAGAACACTGAAGCTTTCTTT.

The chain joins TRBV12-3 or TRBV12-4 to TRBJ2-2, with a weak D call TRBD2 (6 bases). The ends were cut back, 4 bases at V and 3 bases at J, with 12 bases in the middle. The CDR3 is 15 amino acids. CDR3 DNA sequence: TGTGCCAGCAGTTCCCCCCCTAGCGACACCGGGGAGCTGTTTTTT. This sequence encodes CASSSPPSDTGELFF.

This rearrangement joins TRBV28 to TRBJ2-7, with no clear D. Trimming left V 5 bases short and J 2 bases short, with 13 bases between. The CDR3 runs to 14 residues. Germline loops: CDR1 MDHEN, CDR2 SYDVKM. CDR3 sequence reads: CASSPDKNPYEQYF. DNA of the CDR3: TGTGCCAGCAGTCCTGACAAAAACCCCTACGAGCAGTACTTC. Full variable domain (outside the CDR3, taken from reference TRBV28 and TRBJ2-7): DVKVTQSSRYLVKRTGEKVFLECVQDMDHENMFWYRQDPGLGLRLIYFSYDVKMKEKGDIPEGYSVSREKKERFSLILESASTNQTSMYLCASSPDKNPYEQYFGPGTRLTVT.

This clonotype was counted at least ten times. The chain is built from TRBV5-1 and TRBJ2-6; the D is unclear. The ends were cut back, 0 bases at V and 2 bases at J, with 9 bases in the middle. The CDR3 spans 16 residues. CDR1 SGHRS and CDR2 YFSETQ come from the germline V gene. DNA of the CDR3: TGCGCCAGCAGCTTGGTGGCCGGGCCTGGGGCCAACGTCCTGACTTTC. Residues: CASSLVAGPGANVLTF.

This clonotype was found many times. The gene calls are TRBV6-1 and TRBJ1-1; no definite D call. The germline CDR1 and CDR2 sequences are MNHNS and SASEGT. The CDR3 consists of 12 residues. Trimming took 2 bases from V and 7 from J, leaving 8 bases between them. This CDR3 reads CASSESSIEAFF. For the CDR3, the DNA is TGTGCCAGCAGTGAATCCTCGATTGAAGCTTTCTTT.

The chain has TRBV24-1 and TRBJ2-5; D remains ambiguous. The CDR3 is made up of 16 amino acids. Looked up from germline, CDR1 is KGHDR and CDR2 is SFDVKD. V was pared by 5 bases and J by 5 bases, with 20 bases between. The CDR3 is CATSGADPWERETQYF. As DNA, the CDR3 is TGTGCCACCAGTGGAGCTGACCCCTGGGAACGGGAGACCCAGTACTTC.

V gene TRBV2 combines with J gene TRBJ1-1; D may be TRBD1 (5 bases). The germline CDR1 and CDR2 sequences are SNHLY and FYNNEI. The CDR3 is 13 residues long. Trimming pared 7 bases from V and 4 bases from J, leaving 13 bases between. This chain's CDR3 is CASKRGRTTEAFF. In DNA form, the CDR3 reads TGTGCCAGCAAAAGGGGAAGGACCACTGAAGCTTTCTTT.

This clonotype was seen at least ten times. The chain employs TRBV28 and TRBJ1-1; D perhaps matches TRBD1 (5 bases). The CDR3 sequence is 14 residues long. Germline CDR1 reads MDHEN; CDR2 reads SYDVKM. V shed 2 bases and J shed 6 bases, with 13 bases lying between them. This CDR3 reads CASSLGTPWAEAFF. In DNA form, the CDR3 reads TGTGCCAGCAGTTTAGGGACCCCATGGGCTGAAGCTTTCTTT.

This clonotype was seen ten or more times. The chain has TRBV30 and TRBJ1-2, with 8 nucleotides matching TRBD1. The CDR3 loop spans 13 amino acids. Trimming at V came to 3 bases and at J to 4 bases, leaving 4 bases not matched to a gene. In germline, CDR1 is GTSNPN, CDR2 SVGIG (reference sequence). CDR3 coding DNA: TGTGCCTGGAGGACAGGGGATGGCTATGGCTACACCTTC. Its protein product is CAWRTGDGYGYTF.

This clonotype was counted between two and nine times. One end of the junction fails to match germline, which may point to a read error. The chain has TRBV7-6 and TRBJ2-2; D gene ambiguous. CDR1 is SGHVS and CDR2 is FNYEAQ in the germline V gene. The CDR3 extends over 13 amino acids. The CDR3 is CASGLGGPGELFF. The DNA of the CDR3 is TGTGCCAGCGGCTTAGGTGGACCCGGGGAGCTGTTTTTT.

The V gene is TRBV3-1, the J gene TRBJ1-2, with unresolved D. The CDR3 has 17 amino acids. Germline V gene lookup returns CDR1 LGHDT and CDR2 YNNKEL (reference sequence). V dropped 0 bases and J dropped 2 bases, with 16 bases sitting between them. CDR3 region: CASSQEFSHWLNYGYTF. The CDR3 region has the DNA TGTGCCAGCAGCCAAGAATTTTCTCATTGGCTCAACTATGGCTACACCTTC.

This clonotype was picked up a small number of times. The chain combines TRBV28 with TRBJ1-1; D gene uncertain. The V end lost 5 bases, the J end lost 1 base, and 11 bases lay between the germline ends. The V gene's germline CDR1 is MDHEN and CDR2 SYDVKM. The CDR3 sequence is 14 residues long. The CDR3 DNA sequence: TGTGCCAGCAGTATGACCTCAGGGAACACTGAAGCTTTCTTT. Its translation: CASSMTSGNTEAFF. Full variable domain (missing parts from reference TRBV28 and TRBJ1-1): DVKVTQSSRYLVKRTGEKVFLECVQDMDHENMFWYRQDPGLGLRLIYFSYDVKMKEKGDIPEGYSVSREKKERFSLILESASTNQTSMYLCASSMTSGNTEAFFGQGTRLTVV.

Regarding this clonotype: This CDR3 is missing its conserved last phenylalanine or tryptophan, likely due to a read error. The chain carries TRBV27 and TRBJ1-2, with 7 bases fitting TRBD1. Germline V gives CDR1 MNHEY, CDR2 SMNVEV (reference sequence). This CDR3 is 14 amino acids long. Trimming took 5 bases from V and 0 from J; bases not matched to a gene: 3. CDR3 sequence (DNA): TGTGCCAGCAGTCCCGACAGGGCTAACTATGGCTACACCGTC. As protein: CASSPDRANYGYTV.

The CDR3 nucleotides read TGTGCCAGCAGTCTTCTGACAGGGCCCCTCATTGAAGCTTTCTTT. This translates into CASSLLTGPLIEAFF. This chain connects TRBV28 to TRBJ1-1, with TRBD1 identical over 7 bases. The V and J ends lost 5 bases and 7 bases, in that order; junction bases with no gene match: 13. This CDR3 spans 15 amino acids. Germline CDR1 MDHEN, CDR2 SYDVKM.

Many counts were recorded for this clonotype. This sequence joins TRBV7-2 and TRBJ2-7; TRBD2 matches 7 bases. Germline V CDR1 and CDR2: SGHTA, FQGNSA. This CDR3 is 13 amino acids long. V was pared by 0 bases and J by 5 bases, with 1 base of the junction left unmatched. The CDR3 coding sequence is TGTGCCAGCAGCTTAGCGGGAGGGCACGAGCAGTACTTC. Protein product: CASSLAGGHEQYF.

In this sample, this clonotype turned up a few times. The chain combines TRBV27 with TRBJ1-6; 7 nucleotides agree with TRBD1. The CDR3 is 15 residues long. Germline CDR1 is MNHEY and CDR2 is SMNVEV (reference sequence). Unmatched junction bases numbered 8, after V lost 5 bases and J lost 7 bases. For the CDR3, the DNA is TGTGCCAGCAGTCCTGAGACAGGGTCGAATTCACCCCTCCACTTT. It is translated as CASSPETGSNSPLHF.

The CDR3 region has the DNA TGCGCCAGCAGCTTTCCAGGGGCCGGACTGAACACTGAAGCTTTCTTT. Its translation: CASSFPGAGLNTEAFF. The chain is built from TRBV5-1 and TRBJ1-1; perhaps TRBD1 as D (6 bases). V shed 2 bases and J shed 0 bases, with 14 bases lying between them. CDR1 is SGHRS, CDR2 YFSETQ, per germline. This CDR3 spans 16 amino acids.

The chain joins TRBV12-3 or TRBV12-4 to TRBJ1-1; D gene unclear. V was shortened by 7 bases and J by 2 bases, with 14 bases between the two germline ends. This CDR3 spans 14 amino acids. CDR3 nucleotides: TGTGCCAGCACCGAAGACGCATTTAACACTGAAGCTTTCTTT. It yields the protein CASTEDAFNTEAFF.

The CDR3 is CASSRGDRTEAFF. CDR3 nucleotides: TGTGCCAGCAGTCGGGGGGACAGAACCGAAGCTTTCTTT. This sequence joins TRBV6-1 and TRBJ1-1; 7 bases match TRBD1. Germline V gene data show CDR1 as MNHNS and CDR2 as SASEGT. Trimming took 5 bases from V and 8 from J; bases not matched to a gene: 8. The CDR3 sequence is 13 residues long.